This entry concerns a single T cell receptor (beta chain). This sample was taken from a study of blood T cell repertoires in COVID-19. Study-wide background: Samples of COVID-19 (acute and convalescent) were obtained from the United States, Italy and Spain. Nucleic acid was either cDNA or gDNA, and it came from T cells, B-cell-depleted T cells, or PBMCs.

Original data processing: Amplification with reference gene primers provided the estimates of nucleated cell counts. Profiling relied on immunoSEQ multiplex PCR, and the TCRdb table lists in-frame clones only, not all of them. V and J calls and clone size are given by that table; D and trimming were obtained from the DNA. The profile shows roughly 100,000 clones, just over 85% of them singletons. J lost 5 bases, V lost 7 bases, and 9 bases had no gene match. Germline assignment: CDR1 SGHRS and CDR2 YFSETQ. CDR3 size: 14 residues. V is TRBV5-1 and J is TRBJ2-3; 8 bases fit TRBD2. This receptor was identified in a human donor in a cohort sampled during active COVID-19. Sequences were obtained from peripheral blood. The CDR3 DNA is TGCGCCAGCGCCCAGCGGGAGAAGGGAGATACGCAGTATTTT. The encoded protein is CASAQREKGDTQYF.